This is a list of T cell receptor beta chains from one sample in a study of CD8 T cell repertoires and HIV-1 epitope variants. TCRdb keeps only in-frame clones here, not all; method: immunoSEQ multiplex PCR. The table has under 100,000 clones, roughly four fifths seen once. Sequencing was performed on uncultured baseline CD8+ T cells from peripheral blood mononuclear cells (PBMCs). The receptors derive from a male donor with HIV. The CDR3 runs from the conserved cysteine through the conserved F or W. The D gene is left open where the match is weak. Some rows have no size entry. The others give once, few or many, or a class for an expanded clone.

len	abundance	v_gene	d_gene	j_gene	CDR3nt	CDR3aa
16	-	TRBV10-3	TRBD1	TRBJ1-3	TGTGCCATCAGTGAGTCGGGACAGGGGTCTGGAAACACCATATATTTT	CAISESGQGSGNTIYF
16	-	TRBV28	TRBD2	TRBJ2-7	TGTGCCAGCAGTCTCCCCGACAAGCGGGACTCCTACGAGCAGTACTTC	CASSLPDKRDSYEQYF
14	-	TRBV10-3	TRBD1	TRBJ1-1	TGTGCCATCAGTGAGCCGGGACAGGGATCTGAAGCTTTCTTT	CAISEPGQGSEAFF
13	-	TRBV29-1	TRBD1	TRBJ2-1	TGCAGCGTTTCCCGGCAGGGGGACAATGAGCAGTTCTTC	CSVSRQGDNEQFF
14	-	TRBV18	-	TRBJ2-5	TGTGCCAGCTCACCAGGACTACCAGGGGAGACCCAGTACTTC	CASSPGLPGETQYF
13	few	TRBV27	TRBD1	TRBJ1-1	TGTGCCAGCAGGGCGGGACAGGGCTTTAAGGCTTTCTTT	CASRAGQGFKAFF
15	-	TRBV5-1	-	TRBJ1-2	TGCGCCAGCAGCTCGAGACCGGGACAACCCGTGGTGGACACCTTC	CASSSRPGQPVVDTF
12	-	TRBV6-6	-	TRBJ2-5	TGTGCCAGCAGTTACTTACAAGAGACCCAGTACTTC	CASSYLQETQYF
15	-	TRBV9	-	TRBJ2-3	TGTGCCAGCAGCGTAGTTAGCGATGCAACAGATACGCAGTATTTT	CASSVVSDATDTQYF
14	once	TRBV6-1	TRBD2	TRBJ2-5	TGTGCCAGCAGTCGGGGACTAGCGGGAGAGACCCAGTACTTC	CASSRGLAGETQYF
14	-	TRBV13	-	TRBJ2-4	TGTGCCAGCAGCCCAAGAGGTGGTAAAAACATTCAGTACTTC	CASSPRGGKNIQYF
15	few	TRBV19	-	TRBJ1-3	TGTGCCAGTAGTAGGTATGCGGACTCTGGAAACACCATATATTTT	CASSRYADSGNTIYF
14	-	TRBV7-8	-	TRBJ1-2	TGTGCCAGCAGCTTAGGTCAGATAAACTATGGCTACACCTTC	CASSLGQINYGYTF
13	-	TRBV28	-	TRBJ2-2	TGTGCCAGCACCTTGTCAGGGGCCGGGGAGCTGTTTTTT	CASTLSGAGELFF
16	few	TRBV2	-	TRBJ1-6	TGTGCCAGCAATGCGGGTATCTCTCCGCGCAATTCACCCCTCCACTTT	CASNAGISPRNSPLHF
14	-	TRBV19	-	TRBJ2-1	TGTGCCAGTACTACCTCCGGCCTTTACAATGAGCAGTTCTTC	CASTTSGLYNEQFF
16	-	TRBV7-9	-	TRBJ2-1	TGTGCCAGCAGCTTAGCGATAATCCCTGGTGGGGATGAGCAGTTCTTC	CASSLAIIPGGDEQFF
16	few	TRBV27	TRBD1	TRBJ2-1	TGTGCCAGCAGTATTCTCGGGACAGTGCCCTACAATGAGCAGTTCTTC	CASSILGTVPYNEQFF
15	once	TRBV30	-	TRBJ1-1	TGTGCCTGGAGTGTATTTGGGGCGCGGGGCACTGAAGCTTTCTTT	CAWSVFGARGTEAFF
14	-	TRBV2	TRBD1	TRBJ1-2	TGTGCCAGCACCGAGGACAGGGGACCCTATGGCTACACCTTC	CASTEDRGPYGYTF
13	-	TRBV29-1	TRBD1	TRBJ2-7	TGCAGCGCAAAACAGGGGCTGCTTAGTGAGCAGTACTTC	CSAKQGLLSEQYF
11	-	TRBV5-4	-	TRBJ2-5	TGTGCCAGCAGCGGAGGAGAGACCCAGTACTTC	CASSGGETQYF
14	once	TRBV28	-	TRBJ2-3	TGTGCCAGTAGTTTGGTTCGGGAGACAGATACGCAGTATTTT	CASSLVRETDTQYF
14	few	TRBV29-1	-	TRBJ2-4	TGCAGCGTTGAAACACACCCGGGACCAAACATTCAGTACTTC	CSVETHPGPNIQYF
15	-	TRBV9	TRBD2	TRBJ2-3	TGTGCCAGCAGCGTAGTAAGCGGGGGGGCGGATACGCAGTATTTT	CASSVVSGGADTQYF
14	few	TRBV11-2	-	TRBJ1-1	TGTGCCAGCAGCGCACCTCGGGTGGGAACTGAAGCTTTCTTT	CASSAPRVGTEAFF
14	-	TRBV5-1	-	TRBJ2-5	TGCGCCAGCAGCTTGGTAGGCCTCGCGGAGACCCAGTACTTC	CASSLVGLAETQYF
13	-	TRBV7-9	-	TRBJ1-1	TGTGCCAGCAGCTTGGGGGGTGAAACTGAAGCTTTCTTT	CASSLGGETEAFF
15	-	TRBV5-4	TRBD2	TRBJ2-3	TGTGCCAGCAGCTTTGGACTAGAAAGCACAGATACGCAGTATTTT	CASSFGLESTDTQYF
15	-	TRBV6-1	TRBD2	TRBJ2-3	TGTGCCAGCAGCAAACTAGCGGGTGGCACAGATACGCAGTATTTT	CASSKLAGGTDTQYF
14	once	TRBV9	-	TRBJ1-1	TGTGCCAGCAGCGTAGCCAGGGGATCTTCTGAAGCTTTCTTT	CASSVARGSSEAFF
15	-	TRBV5-6	-	TRBJ1-5	TGTGCCAGCAGCCAAGCCCCTGGCAGCAATCAGCCCCAGCATTTT	CASSQAPGSNQPQHF
14	-	TRBV9	-	TRBJ1-2	TGTGCCAGCAGCGTAGTCTATGGGTCCTATGGCTACACCTTC	CASSVVYGSYGYTF
15	-	TRBV6-5	-	TRBJ2-2	TGTGCCAGCAGTTATACCGGAGCTAACACCGGGGAGCTGTTTTTT	CASSYTGANTGELFF
13	-	TRBV29-1	-	TRBJ1-1	TGCAGCGGCCGCGGAGGTCGGAACACTGAAGCTTTCTTT	CSGRGGRNTEAFF